Reported below is one T cell receptor (beta chain). Its antigen remains unidentified. Random hexamers served to reverse transcribe about 0.5 to 1 ug RNA. TCRdb redid the calling of the immunoSEQ multiplex PCR reads with MiXCR, one entry per CDR3 protein. This table holds about 200,000 distinct CDR3 sequences, roughly 95% found once. The data derive from a study of CD8 T cells in Susac syndrome. Whole-study findings and limits: The study's TCR sequencing and HLA analysis drew on a certain number of individuals. That number was acknowledged as relatively small.

Included as multiple sclerosis controls were treatment-naive patients who had stable or active relapsing-remitting disease. The CDR3 has 16 residues. CDR1 and CDR2 (germline): SQVTM, ANQGSEA. With 0 bases removed from V and 3 bases from J, the gap between germline ends came to 17 bases. This TCR came from a human donor with multiple sclerosis. Sequenced: CD4+ T cells from PBMCs. The chain recombines TRBV29-1 with TRBJ1-2; the D is unclear. The CDR3 is CSVEDLSSRGYYGYTF. CDR3 coding DNA: TGCAGCGTTGAAGATCTCTCGTCTCGGGGTTACTATGGCTACACCTTC.